This record looks at one TCR beta chain sequence and its context. The data were obtained in a study of shared clonotypes between healthy human individuals. Germline CDR1 is SGHTA and CDR2 is FQGTGA. V was pared by 2 bases and J by 1 base, with 6 bases between. This CDR3 has 15 residues. Clones were sequenced by immunoSEQ multiplex PCR, and TCRdb holds only the in-frame ones, with some missing. The sample holds more than 500,000 clones, approximately 95% seen once. The origin of this receptor is a woman aged 25 to 45 in good health. The chain joins TRBV7-3 to TRBJ2-6, with D unresolved. The sequenced sample consisted of naive CD4+ T cells sorted from blood. As for subset: CD45RA+ positively selected. The CDR3 is CASSLGVSGANVLTF. The CDR3 DNA is TGTGCCAGCAGCTTAGGGGTATCTGGGGCCAACGTCCTGACTTTC.